These 4 T cell receptor beta chains came from one sample sequenced in a study of regulatory T cells in long-lasting Graves disease. Library construction for TCR beta used iRepertoire HTBI primers and Arm-PCR of CDR3 regions. Using its own MiXCR run on the multiplex PCR reads, TCRdb lists one record per CDR3 protein. The repertoire consists of fewer than 450,000 distinct CDR3 sequences, with around 24% occurring once and the leading ten covering approximately 28%. Indicated time point: persistent/refractory GD, antithyroid drugs over 5 years with positive TRAb. PBMCs provided the RNA from which the TCR library was made. The material sequenced was peripheral blood mononuclear cells (PBMCs), taken when the disease was refractory, from a patient treated with antithyroid drugs. The receptors stem from a female donor with Graves disease.

CDR3: CASSYRQGIYYGYTF. CDR3 bases: TGTGCCAGCAGTTATCGGCAGGGGATTTACTATGGCTACACCTTC. The chain uses TRBV6-2 or TRBV6-3 and TRBJ1-2, with D tentatively TRBD1 (6 bases). Trimming left V 3 bases short and J 3 bases short, with 14 bases between. CDR1 is MNHEY and CDR2 is SVGEGT in the germline V gene. This CDR3 region has 15 residues.

V is TRBV27 and J is TRBJ1-1, with D possibly TRBD1 on 6 matching bases. The V gene lost 1 base and the J gene lost 0 bases, with 18 bases spanning the gap. Germline CDR1 is MNHEY and CDR2 is SMNVEV (reference sequence). CDR3 length equals 18 residues. CDR3 in DNA: TGTGCCAGCAGTTTATGGTCCAGGGGTCTGGGGATGAACACTGAAGCTTTCTTT. It translates to CASSLWSRGLGMNTEAFF.

The chain carries TRBV7-2 and TRBJ1-1; D is possibly TRBD1 (6 bases). V shed 2 bases and J shed 1 base, with 14 bases lying between them. CDR1 and CDR2 (germline): SGHTA, FQGNSA. This CDR3 comprises 16 residues. The CDR3 loop is CASSLRSGAGNTEAFF. As DNA, the CDR3 is TGTGCCAGCAGCTTACGCTCAGGGGCGGGGAACACTGAAGCTTTCTTT.

The chain recombines TRBV4-1 with TRBJ2-7; 7 nucleotides match TRBD2. The ends lost 0 bases at V and 1 base at J; junction bases unmatched: 3. CDR3 length equals 15 residues. Per the germline V gene, CDR1 is MGHRA and CDR2 is YSYEKL. CDR3 sequence reads: CASSQDLSGSYEQYF. DNA of the CDR3: TGCGCCAGCAGCCAAGATCTTAGCGGGTCCTACGAGCAGTACTTC.